Shown below are 28 T cell receptor beta chains from a single sample sequenced in a study of T cell clusters in autoimmune cytopenias. Some 38,000 genome equivalents of blood DNA were amplified for TRB. TRB rearrangements were amplified by touch-down multiplex PCR with mixed TRB-A/B primers. Using the multiplex PCR reads, TCRdb records one entry per CDR3 protein without DNA. The repertoire shows over 6,000 distinct CDR3 sequences; the top ten hold about 31%. These sequences were also reported in another study, on T cell repertoires in aging, cancer and after chemotherapy.

The sample consisted of peripheral blood. The source is a human donor in good health.

Judged by frequency, this clonotype is medium-sized. J is TRBJ2-1 and V is TRBV29-1; the TCRdb D gene call, TRBD2, has no DNA to confirm it. CDR1 is SQVTM, CDR2 ANQGSEA, per germline. This CDR3 region has 15 residues. CDR3 loop: CSVGYIEGPHNEQFF.

V gene TRBV11-1 combines with J gene TRBJ1-2. The CDR3 is 16 residues long. Germline V gene lookup returns CDR1 SGHAT and CDR2 FQDESV (reference sequence). CDR3 protein: CASSLVLDPEGYGYTF.

V gene TRBV5-6 combines with J gene TRBJ2-5; with no DNA, the TCRdb D assignment of TRBD1 cannot be verified. The CDR3 consists of 14 residues. Looked up from germline, CDR1 is SGHDT and CDR2 is YYEEEE. The CDR3 loop is CASSDPRQQETQYF.

The V and J genes are TRBV19 and TRBJ1-1. The length of the CDR3 is 15 residues. Germline CDR1 LNHDA, CDR2 SQIVND (reference sequence). The CDR3 loop is CASNLVGRGPIEAFF.

This clonotype is medium-sized by frequency. The chain is built from TRBV19 and TRBJ2-3. The CDR3 is 12 amino acids. Germline V lookup: CDR1 LNHDA, CDR2 SQIVND (reference sequence). The CDR3: CASSIDTDTQYF.

The rearrangement joins TRBV13 to TRBJ2-1. CDR1 and CDR2 (germline): PRHDT, FYEKMQ (reference sequence). CDR3 length equals 13 residues. CDR3 region: CASSLEGYNEQFF.

This clonotype is labeled medium-sized based on frequency. The genes are TRBV6-4 and TRBJ2-3; absent DNA, TCRdb's TRBD1 call cannot be checked. This CDR3 contains 15 residues. Germline V gene data show CDR1 as MRHNA and CDR2 as SNTAGT. CDR3 in amino acids: CASSDGTGGTDTQYF.

V gene TRBV5-5 combines with J gene TRBJ2-3; the TRBD1 assignment by TCRdb is unverifiable without DNA. This CDR3 is built from 14 residues. CDR1 is SGHKS, CDR2 YYEKEE, per germline (reference sequence). CDR3: CASSFTGGSGTQYF.

According to its frequency, this clonotype is medium-sized (0.01 to 0.1%). The chain carries TRBV5-4 and TRBJ2-1; with no DNA, the TCRdb D assignment of TRBD1 cannot be verified. The CDR3 is 13 amino acids. Per germline, CDR1 SGHNT and CDR2 YYREEE (reference sequence). CDR3 sequence: CASSLVGGNEQFF.

The V gene is TRBV10-3, the J gene TRBJ1-5; the D call of TRBD1 rests on TCRdb alone, since no DNA is present to check it. The CDR3 is 14 residues long. CDR1 and CDR2 (germline): ENHRY, SYGVKD. CDR3 amino acids: CAISPGAGNQPQHF.

Here the CDR3 reads CATLTSGRGELFF. This chain joins TRBV6-1 and TRBJ2-2; absent DNA, TCRdb's TRBD2 call cannot be checked. This CDR3 is built from 13 residues. In germline, CDR1 is MNHNS, CDR2 SASEGT.

The chain recombines TRBV19 with TRBJ2-1; the D gene TCRdb calls, TRBD2, cannot be checked with no DNA. Germline assignment: CDR1 LNHDA and CDR2 SQIVND (reference sequence). CDR3 size: 13 residues. CDR3 residues: CASGTSGYDEQFF. Together with reference TRBV19 and TRBJ2-1, the CDR3 gives the full variable domain: DGGITQSPKYLFRKEGQNVTLSCEQNLNHDAMYWYRQDPGQGLRLIYYSQIVNDFQKGDIAEGYSVSREKKESFPLTVTSAQKNPTAFYLCASGTSGYDEQFFGPGTRLTVL.

The rearrangement joins TRBV6-6 to TRBJ2-1; TCRdb returns TRBD1, unconfirmable since there is no DNA. In germline, CDR1 is MNHNY, CDR2 SVGAGI (reference sequence). CDR3 length equals 15 residues. CDR3 loop: CASSWDRGTYNEQFF.

V gene TRBV6-6 combines with J gene TRBJ2-7; TCRdb reports TRBD2, a call that lacks DNA to check it against. The CDR3 runs to 16 residues. Germline V CDR1 and CDR2: MNHNY, SVGAGI (reference sequence). The CDR3 loop reads CASSPTSGRVIGEQYF.

The chain has TRBV7-6 and TRBJ2-3; the D gene TCRdb calls, TRBD1, cannot be checked with no DNA. The CDR3 runs to 15 residues. Germline V gene sequence: CDR1 SGHVS, CDR2 FNYEAQ. The CDR3 spells CASSLAGQGTDTQYF.

The chain links TRBV27 to TRBJ2-1; TCRdb lists TRBD1, though no DNA is available to test this call. CDR3 size: 15 residues. Germline V gene sequence: CDR1 MNHEY, CDR2 SMNVEV (reference sequence). The CDR3 reads CASSFGGGRGSEQFF.

This chain joins TRBV29-1 and TRBJ1-1; TCRdb returns TRBD1, unconfirmable since there is no DNA. Germline values: CDR1 SQVTM, CDR2 ANQGSEA. This CDR3 is built from 11 residues. The chain's CDR3 is CSATGLAEAFF.

Measured by frequency, this clonotype is medium-sized. The CDR3 loop reads CASSRGPSGETQYF. V and J are TRBV19 and TRBJ2-5; TCRdb lists TRBD1, though no DNA is available to test this call. The germline V gene encodes CDR1 LNHDA and CDR2 SQIVND (reference sequence). The length of the CDR3 is 14 residues.

The chain uses TRBV7-9 and TRBJ2-6; TCRdb's D call of TRBD1 is untestable without DNA. Germline CDR1 is SEHNR and CDR2 is FQNEAQ (reference sequence). The CDR3 has 18 residues. The CDR3 is CASSGLGRDDSGANVLTF.

The chain combines TRBV18 with TRBJ2-1; the D call of TRBD2 rests on TCRdb alone, since no DNA is present to check it. Germline V gene lookup returns CDR1 KGHSH and CDR2 LQKENI. There are 16 residues in the CDR3. This CDR3 is CASSPPAGLVGNEQFF.

According to its frequency, this clonotype is medium-sized. The chain is built from TRBV29-1 and TRBJ2-3; as DNA is missing, the TRBD1 call by TCRdb cannot be tested. The V gene's germline CDR1 is SQVTM and CDR2 ANQGSEA. The CDR3 is 13 residues long. CDR3 protein: CSVLWGTADTQYF.

The chain carries TRBV20-1 and TRBJ2-3; the D call from TCRdb, TRBD1, cannot be confirmed without DNA. Per germline, CDR1 DFQATT and CDR2 SNEGSKA (reference sequence). The CDR3 extends over 14 amino acids. This CDR3 reads CSATDRGSTDTQYF.

The chain couples TRBV6-5 to TRBJ2-7; TCRdb gives TRBD1 as the D gene, but with no DNA this cannot be confirmed. There are 16 residues in the CDR3. CDR1 MNHEY and CDR2 SVGAGI come from the germline V gene. This CDR3 reads CASSYSLSGTAYEQYF.

J is TRBJ1-1 and V is TRBV19. The CDR3 is 12 amino acids. Germline V gene lookup returns CDR1 LNHDA and CDR2 SQIVND (reference sequence). The CDR3 region is CAIRDRNTEAFF.

This clonotype is deemed medium-sized (0.01 to 0.1%) by its frequency. The V call is TRBV11-1, the J call TRBJ2-1; the D call from TCRdb, TRBD2, cannot be confirmed without DNA. Germline V gives CDR1 SGHAT, CDR2 FQDESV (reference sequence). The CDR3 covers 15 residues. Here the CDR3 reads CASSYLSGSGYEQFF.

Frequency places this clonotype as medium-sized. The rearrangement uses TRBV6-5 and TRBJ2-3; TCRdb's assignment of TRBD1 cannot be checked, as there is no DNA. Germline V gene sequence: CDR1 MNHEY, CDR2 SVGAGI. The CDR3 has 15 residues. The CDR3 sequence: CASSRGTGRTDTQYF.

This clonotype is identified as large (0.1 to 1%) from frequency. The genes are TRBV29-1 and TRBJ2-4; TCRdb reports TRBD1, a call that lacks DNA to check it against. Germline values: CDR1 SQVTM, CDR2 ANQGSEA. This CDR3 spans 11 amino acids. The CDR3 loop reads CSGRQGAIQYF.

The chain has TRBV19 and TRBJ1-6; the D call of TRBD1 rests on TCRdb alone, since no DNA is present to check it. The CDR3 has 15 residues. The germline gives CDR1 LNHDA, CDR2 SQIVND (reference sequence). Here the CDR3 reads CASGASDRFSSPLHF.